Presented here are 4 T cell receptor beta chains from one specimen sequenced in a study of CD8 T cells in ankylosing spondylitis. A single record per CDR3 protein comes from TCRdb applying MiXCR to the 5' RACE reads. The repertoire includes fewer than 500,000 distinct CDR3 sequences, approximately 26% of them detected once, and 0.85% to 1% sits in the top ten. These receptors have no identified antigens. Study-level points and caveats: The study identified a TCR beta motif of several highly homologous variants that appeared characteristic of ankylosing spondylitis blood.

Sequenced input: blood, either unsorted or a sorted T cell fraction (not recorded which). These receptors all stem from a male donor with ankylosing spondylitis.

This clonotype was seen a handful of times. The V and J genes are TRBV7-2 and TRBJ1-4, with D hard to call. This CDR3 comprises 14 residues. Trimming stripped 2 bases from V and 8 bases from J, with 12 bases between. Germline V gives CDR1 SGHTA, CDR2 FQGNSA. CDR3 nucleotide sequence: TGTGCCAGCAGCTTAACTAAGGATGTGGAAAAACTGTTTTTT. Translation gives CASSLTKDVEKLFF.

The chain carries TRBV15 and TRBJ2-3; unclear D gene. Germline V CDR1 and CDR2: LNHNV, YYDKDF (reference sequence). This CDR3 spans 16 amino acids. With 0 bases removed from V and 2 bases from J, the gap between germline ends came to 12 bases. The CDR3 DNA reads as TGTGCCACCAGCAGAGATCCTTTGGGCTACACAGATACGCAGTATTTT. Its protein product is CATSRDPLGYTDTQYF.

In this sample, this clonotype turned up a few times. V is TRBV6-5 and J is TRBJ1-5; unclear D gene. The CDR3 is 13 amino acids. The V end lost 2 bases, the J end lost 7 bases, and 9 bases lay between the germline ends. Looked up from germline, CDR1 is MNHEY and CDR2 is SVGAGI. CDR3 nucleotide sequence: TGTGCCAGCAGTTACCGTTGGGGACAGCCCCAGCATTTT. The encoded protein is CASSYRWGQPQHF.

This clonotype occurred a few times. This chain joins TRBV12-3 or TRBV12-4 and TRBJ2-1; maybe TRBD2 (5 bases). The CDR3 contains 11 residues. Between the trimmed V and J ends, which lost 3 bases and 9 bases, there was a span of 6 bases. The CDR3 nucleotides are TGTGCCAGCAGTTTGGGGAGTGAGCAGTTCTTC. It codes for CASSLGSEQFF.